The rows below give T cell receptor beta chains drawn from one sample of a study of blood T cell repertoires in COVID-19. Repertoires were generated with immunoSEQ multiplex PCR, while TCRdb's copy carries only in-frame clones and drops some. The data contain roughly 190,000 clones, 60% to 85% of them seen just once; the ten biggest clones take up approximately 8.6%. Sequenced material: peripheral blood. All receptors derive from a woman aged 45 to 65 with active or convalescent COVID-19. The CDR3 runs from the conserved cysteine through the conserved F or W. D genes are given only for firm matches. Size tells how often a clone was seen (once, few, many) or the class of an expanded clone, and some rows leave it out.

clone_size: NA; j_call: TRBJ2-7; d_call: NA; v_call: TRBV20-1; cdr3_aa: CSASLSRIGSYEQYF; cdr3_nt: TGCAGTGCTAGTTTAAGTCGAATCGGGTCCTACGAGCAGTACTTC
clone_size: NA; j_call: TRBJ2-3; d_call: TRBD2; v_call: TRBV10-3; cdr3_aa: CAISPMGGGANTQYF; cdr3_nt: TGTGCCATCAGTCCTATGGGCGGGGGGGCAAATACGCAGTATTTT
clone_size: NA; j_call: TRBJ1-2; d_call: NA; v_call: TRBV7-8; cdr3_aa: CASSLGETSYGYTF; cdr3_nt: TGTGCCAGCAGCTTAGGAGAGACTTCCTATGGCTACACCTTC
clone_size: NA; j_call: TRBJ2-5; d_call: TRBD2; v_call: TRBV28; cdr3_aa: CASSPPGGRETQYF; cdr3_nt: TGTGCCAGCAGCCCCCCGGGAGGCCGAGAGACCCAGTACTTC
clone_size: NA; j_call: TRBJ2-1; d_call: TRBD2; v_call: TRBV25-1; cdr3_aa: CASSATSGGAAEQFF; cdr3_nt: TGTGCCAGCAGTGCTACTAGCGGGGGGGCAGCTGAGCAGTTCTTC
clone_size: NA; j_call: TRBJ1-4; d_call: TRBD1; v_call: TRBV11-2; cdr3_aa: CASSSGTGHEKLFF; cdr3_nt: TGTGCCAGCAGCTCCGGGACAGGGCACGAAAAACTGTTTTTT
clone_size: NA; j_call: TRBJ2-3; d_call: TRBD2; v_call: TRBV4-3; cdr3_aa: CASSQDLAGAADTQYF; cdr3_nt: TGCGCCAGCAGCCAAGACCTAGCGGGGGCTGCAGATACGCAGTATTTT
clone_size: NA; j_call: TRBJ2-1; d_call: NA; v_call: TRBV28; cdr3_aa: CASRQGSYNEQFF; cdr3_nt: TGTGCCAGCAGGCAGGGATCATACAATGAGCAGTTCTTC
clone_size: NA; j_call: TRBJ2-3; d_call: NA; v_call: TRBV7-2; cdr3_aa: CASSLRGPPSPDTQYF; cdr3_nt: TGTGCCAGCAGCTTACGCGGGCCCCCCTCCCCAGATACGCAGTATTTT
clone_size: few; j_call: TRBJ1-2; d_call: NA; v_call: TRBV6-2/TRBV6-3; cdr3_aa: CASSYRGATFGYTF; cdr3_nt: TGTGCCAGCAGTTACAGGGGCGCGACCTTCGGCTACACCTTC
clone_size: few; j_call: TRBJ2-7; d_call: TRBD1; v_call: TRBV6-2/TRBV6-3; cdr3_aa: CASSLTGGEQYF; cdr3_nt: TGTGCCAGCAGTTTAACAGGGGGGGAGCAGTACTTC
clone_size: NA; j_call: TRBJ2-1; d_call: NA; v_call: TRBV4-2; cdr3_aa: CASSQEDFTPQFF; cdr3_nt: TGTGCCAGCAGCCAAGAGGACTTTACGCCGCAGTTCTTC
clone_size: NA; j_call: TRBJ1-2; d_call: NA; v_call: TRBV7-2; cdr3_aa: CASAPVVSNYGYTF; cdr3_nt: TGTGCCAGCGCTCCGGTGGTCTCCAACTATGGCTACACCTTC
clone_size: NA; j_call: TRBJ1-1; d_call: NA; v_call: TRBV7-8; cdr3_aa: CASSSFNMNTEAFF; cdr3_nt: TGTGCCAGCAGCTCATTCAACATGAACACTGAAGCTTTCTTT
clone_size: NA; j_call: TRBJ1-6; d_call: TRBD1; v_call: TRBV19; cdr3_aa: CASSPNRGQDNSPLHF; cdr3_nt: TGTGCCAGTAGTCCGAACCGCGGACAGGATAATTCACCCCTCCACTTT
clone_size: NA; j_call: TRBJ2-1; d_call: TRBD2; v_call: TRBV27; cdr3_aa: CASSLSYWAGASSGENEQFF; cdr3_nt: TGTGCCAGCAGTTTATCCTATTGGGCGGGAGCCAGCTCTGGCGAGAATGAGCAGTTCTTC
clone_size: NA; j_call: TRBJ2-3; d_call: TRBD1; v_call: TRBV5-6; cdr3_aa: CASSVTGGTDTQYF; cdr3_nt: TGTGCCAGCAGCGTAACAGGGGGCACAGATACGCAGTATTTT
clone_size: NA; j_call: TRBJ1-1; d_call: NA; v_call: TRBV6-6; cdr3_aa: CASRDMMNTEAFF; cdr3_nt: TGTGCCAGCAGGGACATGATGAACACTGAAGCTTTCTTT
clone_size: NA; j_call: TRBJ2-1; d_call: TRBD2; v_call: TRBV5-1; cdr3_aa: CASSSRGGPNEQFF; cdr3_nt: TGCGCCAGCAGCTCTCGGGGAGGGCCTAATGAGCAGTTCTTC
clone_size: NA; j_call: TRBJ1-5; d_call: TRBD1; v_call: TRBV28; cdr3_aa: CASRPGQGGQPQHF; cdr3_nt: TGTGCCAGCAGGCCCGGACAGGGAGGGCAGCCCCAGCATTTT
clone_size: NA; j_call: TRBJ2-7; d_call: NA; v_call: TRBV10-3; cdr3_aa: CAISESGDSYEQYF; cdr3_nt: TGTGCCATCAGTGAGTCGGGCGACTCCTACGAGCAGTACTTC
clone_size: once; j_call: TRBJ2-3; d_call: TRBD2; v_call: TRBV7-3; cdr3_aa: CASSFQTSGDSDTQYF; cdr3_nt: TGTGCCAGCAGCTTTCAGACTAGCGGGGACTCAGATACGCAGTATTTT
clone_size: NA; j_call: TRBJ2-7; d_call: NA; v_call: TRBV6-2/TRBV6-3; cdr3_aa: CASSTSTPTYEQYF; cdr3_nt: TGTGCCAGCAGCACCTCGACACCGACCTACGAGCAGTACTTC
clone_size: NA; j_call: TRBJ1-3; d_call: NA; v_call: TRBV18; cdr3_aa: CASSSQNAQGHRNTIYF; cdr3_nt: TGTGCCAGCTCATCACAGAATGCACAGGGACATAGAAACACCATATATTTT
clone_size: NA; j_call: TRBJ2-5; d_call: TRBD1; v_call: TRBV4-3; cdr3_aa: CASSQGTGGRETQYF; cdr3_nt: TGCGCCAGCAGCCAAGGGACAGGGGGCAGGGAGACCCAGTACTTC
clone_size: NA; j_call: TRBJ2-1; d_call: TRBD2; v_call: TRBV28; cdr3_aa: CASRPQTSGRLNEQFF; cdr3_nt: TGTGCCAGCCGCCCACAGACTAGCGGGAGGTTAAATGAGCAGTTCTTC
clone_size: NA; j_call: TRBJ2-2; d_call: TRBD2; v_call: TRBV7-6; cdr3_aa: CASSATSLAGGPAGELFF; cdr3_nt: TGTGCCAGCAGCGCTACGAGCCTAGCGGGAGGGCCCGCCGGGGAGCTGTTTTTT
clone_size: NA; j_call: TRBJ2-7; d_call: NA; v_call: TRBV13; cdr3_aa: CASSAKPGTYEQYF; cdr3_nt: TGTGCCAGCAGCGCGAAGCCAGGAACATACGAGCAGTACTTC
clone_size: NA; j_call: TRBJ2-5; d_call: NA; v_call: TRBV7-9; cdr3_aa: CASSFFLQGRETQYF; cdr3_nt: TGTGCCAGCAGCTTCTTCCTCCAGGGTCGAGAGACCCAGTACTTC
clone_size: once; j_call: TRBJ2-1; d_call: TRBD2; v_call: TRBV6-2/TRBV6-3; cdr3_aa: CASSGGLYNEQFF; cdr3_nt: TGTGCCAGCAGCGGGGGGTTATACAATGAGCAGTTCTTC
clone_size: NA; j_call: TRBJ2-3; d_call: TRBD2; v_call: TRBV5-6; cdr3_aa: CASSPTSVRADTQYF; cdr3_nt: TGTGCCAGCAGCCCCACTAGCGTTAGGGCAGATACGCAGTATTTT
clone_size: once; j_call: TRBJ2-7; d_call: TRBD1; v_call: TRBV28; cdr3_aa: CASSLEGGQGHEQYF; cdr3_nt: TGTGCCAGCAGTTTGGAAGGGGGACAGGGCCACGAGCAGTACTTC
clone_size: NA; j_call: TRBJ1-2; d_call: NA; v_call: TRBV19; cdr3_aa: CASSIPAGLGYTF; cdr3_nt: TGTGCCAGTAGTATCCCAGCGGGTTTGGGCTACACCTTC
clone_size: NA; j_call: TRBJ2-3; d_call: TRBD2; v_call: TRBV24-1; cdr3_aa: CATSDSTSGGPRDTQYF; cdr3_nt: TGTGCCACCAGTGATTCGACTAGCGGGGGGCCGAGAGATACGCAGTATTTT
clone_size: NA; j_call: TRBJ1-5; d_call: TRBD1; v_call: TRBV6-5; cdr3_aa: CASRTGGGQPQHF; cdr3_nt: TGTGCCAGCAGAACAGGGGGCGGACAGCCCCAGCATTTT
clone_size: NA; j_call: TRBJ2-2; d_call: TRBD1; v_call: TRBV28; cdr3_aa: CASSSILGQGNTGELFF; cdr3_nt: TGTGCCAGCAGTTCCATATTAGGACAGGGGAACACCGGGGAGCTGTTTTTT
clone_size: few; j_call: TRBJ2-1; d_call: TRBD2; v_call: TRBV7-3; cdr3_aa: CASSPRTSGPYNEQFF; cdr3_nt: TGTGCCAGCAGCCCTCGCACTAGCGGCCCCTACAATGAGCAGTTCTTC
clone_size: NA; j_call: TRBJ1-5; d_call: NA; v_call: TRBV12-3/TRBV12-4; cdr3_aa: CASSLSDQPQHF; cdr3_nt: TGTGCCAGCAGTTTATCGGATCAGCCCCAGCATTTT
clone_size: NA; j_call: TRBJ1-2; d_call: NA; v_call: TRBV4-3; cdr3_aa: CASSPLGGTVYGYTF; cdr3_nt: TGCGCCAGCAGCCCCTTGGGGGGTACGGTCTATGGCTACACCTTC
clone_size: NA; j_call: TRBJ2-7; d_call: TRBD2; v_call: TRBV4-2; cdr3_aa: CASSQGPSGGAYEQYF; cdr3_nt: TGTGCCAGCAGCCAAGGGCCTAGCGGGGGGGCCTACGAGCAGTACTTC
clone_size: once; j_call: TRBJ2-3; d_call: NA; v_call: TRBV11-3; cdr3_aa: CASSLGVLGPGGDTQYF; cdr3_nt: TGTGCCAGCAGCTTAGGGGTCTTAGGCCCTGGCGGAGATACGCAGTATTTT
clone_size: NA; j_call: TRBJ1-5; d_call: NA; v_call: TRBV21-1; cdr3_aa: CASSTVPGVYQPQHF; cdr3_nt: TGTGCCAGCAGCACTGTGCCCGGAGTCTATCAGCCCCAGCATTTT
clone_size: NA; j_call: TRBJ1-3; d_call: NA; v_call: TRBV7-5; cdr3_aa: CARSLAYRVDTIYF; cdr3_nt: TGTGCCAGAAGCTTGGCGTACAGGGTAGACACCATATATTTT
clone_size: NA; j_call: TRBJ2-2; d_call: TRBD1; v_call: TRBV13; cdr3_aa: CASSPSDRVTGELFF; cdr3_nt: TGTGCCAGCAGCCCTTCGGACAGGGTCACCGGGGAGCTGTTTTTT
clone_size: NA; j_call: TRBJ2-7; d_call: TRBD2; v_call: TRBV18; cdr3_aa: CASSPGLAGTLTEQYF; cdr3_nt: TGTGCCAGCTCACCTGGACTAGCGGGAACACTCACCGAGCAGTACTTC
clone_size: NA; j_call: TRBJ1-2; d_call: TRBD1; v_call: TRBV6-2/TRBV6-3; cdr3_aa: CASSVRQGPLYGYTF; cdr3_nt: TGTGCCAGCAGTGTCCGACAGGGCCCCCTATATGGCTACACCTTC
clone_size: few; j_call: TRBJ1-3; d_call: NA; v_call: TRBV28; cdr3_aa: CASSLPLAGNTIYF; cdr3_nt: TGTGCCAGCAGTTTACCGTTGGCCGGAAACACCATATATTTT
clone_size: NA; j_call: TRBJ2-5; d_call: TRBD2; v_call: TRBV29-1; cdr3_aa: CSVAWREMGTQYF; cdr3_nt: TGCAGCGTTGCGTGGCGGGAGATGGGGACCCAGTACTTC
clone_size: NA; j_call: TRBJ2-1; d_call: TRBD1; v_call: TRBV4-3; cdr3_aa: CASSRGQGSSHNEQFF; cdr3_nt: TGCGCCAGCAGCCGGGGACAGGGGTCCAGCCACAATGAGCAGTTCTTC
clone_size: few; j_call: TRBJ1-1; d_call: TRBD1; v_call: TRBV2; cdr3_aa: CASRTQGGNTEAFF; cdr3_nt: TGTGCCAGCAGAACGCAGGGGGGGAACACTGAAGCTTTCTTT
clone_size: NA; j_call: TRBJ2-7; d_call: NA; v_call: TRBV30; cdr3_aa: CAWSVGYGAYEQYF; cdr3_nt: TGTGCCTGGAGTGTCGGGTACGGGGCCTACGAGCAGTACTTC